The sequence of this T cell receptor (beta chain) was determined in a study of blood T cell repertoires in COVID-19. On the study more broadly: Both acute and convalescent COVID-19 samples were obtained from the United States, Italy and Spain.

Authors' methods: Reference gene primer amplification gave estimated nucleated cell counts. Sequenced by immunoSEQ multiplex PCR; TCRdb stores in-frame clones only, minus some. The V and J calls and the clone size are those of that table, but D and trimming were determined from the DNA. The repertoire holds around 32,000 clones, with more than 85% as singletons. Germline V gives CDR1 LNHNV, CDR2 YYDKDF (reference sequence). The CDR3 sequence is 14 residues long. Trimming took off 2 bases at V and 3 bases at J, with 11 bases between the two ends. The sample consisted of peripheral blood. This chain connects TRBV15 to TRBJ2-7; tentatively, D is TRBD1 (5 bases). The receptor comes from a male donor with active COVID-19. The chain's CDR3 is CATSRSPGFYEQYF. The CDR3 region has the DNA TGTGCCACCAGCAGATCGCCAGGGTTCTACGAGCAGTACTTC.